The present TCR beta chain was sequenced within a study of blood T cell repertoires in COVID-19. Background on the study: COVID-19 samples collected from the United States, Italy and Spain covered acute and convalescent phases. PBMCs, B-cell-depleted T cells, or T cells were the source of the cDNA or gDNA that made up the material.

Original handling: Using reference gene primer amplification, nucleated cell counts were estimated. The protocol was immunoSEQ multiplex PCR, while the TCRdb copy is restricted to in-frame clones and leaves out a portion. D and trimming were read from the DNA, whereas the V and J calls and clone size are those reported in that table. The sample shows roughly 230,000 clones, over 70% of them seen only once. This receptor was identified in a man aged 40-55 years with active or convalescent COVID-19. Specimen: peripheral blood.

This CDR3 reads CASRYSSGQGYEQYF. The CDR3 coding sequence is TGTGCCAGCAGATACAGTTCGGGACAGGGCTACGAGCAGTACTTC. V and J are TRBV6-5 and TRBJ2-7, with TRBD1 matching over 9 bases. V was pared by 6 bases and J by 3 bases, with 9 bases of the junction left unmatched. Germline V gene lookup returns CDR1 MNHEY and CDR2 SVGAGI. There are 15 residues in the CDR3.